Included here is one TCR beta chain sequence, with context. Profiled with immunoSEQ multiplex PCR; TCRdb holds only in-frame clones, not every one. The table has roughly 28,000 clones, around nine tenths seen once. The entry originates in a study of graft-versus-host responses after intestinal transplantation. Trimming cost V 2 bases and J 8 bases, with 16 bases left between them. The V gene's germline CDR1 is SGHNT and CDR2 YYREEE (reference sequence). The CDR3 runs 14 residues. The receptor was isolated from a human patient who received an intestinal transplant, so some T cells may come from the graft donor. The gene calls are TRBV5-4 and TRBJ1-2; tentatively, D is TRBD1 (5 bases). The specimen comprised PBMCs, sampled 450 to 480 days after intestinal transplantation. The CDR3 spells CASSFPSRAGGYTF. The CDR3 DNA reads TGTGCCAGCAGCTTCCCTAGCAGGGCGGGGGGCTACACCTTC.